The 7 T cell receptor beta chains in this list originate from one sample, sequenced in a study of cytomegalovirus exposure and HLA in healthy donors. The PCR contained 60 Vbeta and 13 Jbeta primers. Assay: immunoSEQ multiplex PCR; the TCRdb copy retains only in-frame clones and omits some. The sample contains roughly 110,000 clones, 82% of which appear only once. The material sequenced was PBMCs. The origin of the receptors is a man aged 25 to 45 in good health and CMV-seropositive.

The gene calls are TRBV5-1 and TRBJ1-5; TRBD1 matches 8 bases. The trim removed 7 bases at V and 1 base at J, leaving 13 bases unmatched. Germline V gene sequence: CDR1 SGHRS, CDR2 YFSETQ. The CDR3 has 17 residues. The CDR3 region has the DNA TGCGCCAGCTCTTTGGGCAGGGGGCTCTGGAGCAATCAGCCCCAGCATTTT. Its translation is CASSLGRGLWSNQPQHF. The whole variable domain, remainder taken from reference TRBV5-1 and TRBJ1-5, is KAGVTQTPRYLIKTRGQQVTLSCSPISGHRSVSWYQQTPGQGLQFLFEYFSETQRNKGNFPGRFSGRQFSNSRSEMNVSTLELGDSALYLCASSLGRGLWSNQPQHFGDGTRLSIL.

As for this clone: Sequence at one end of the junction differs from germline and may be a read error. This chain joins TRBV2 and TRBJ2-6, with TRBD2 identical over 7 bases. Germline V CDR1 and CDR2: SNHLY, FYNNEI. The CDR3 runs 17 residues. CDR3 amino acids: CASLRRGGISGANGLTF. The CDR3 DNA sequence: TGTGCCAGCCTCCGGCGGGGAGGGATCTCTGGGGCCAACGGCCTGACTTTC. Combining the CDR3 with reference TRBV2 and TRBJ2-6 gives the whole variable domain EPEVTQTPSHQVTQMGQEVILRCVPISNHLYFYWYRQILGQKVEFLVSFYNNEISEKSEIFDDQFSVERPDGSNFTLKIRSTKLEDSAMYFCASLRRGGISGANGLTFGAGSRLTVL.

This clone was seen a few times. The chain couples TRBV4-1 to TRBJ1-1; 8 nucleotides align to TRBD1. Germline V gives CDR1 MGHRA, CDR2 YSYEKL. The CDR3 extends over 15 amino acids. V lost 4 bases to trimming and J lost 3 bases; unmatched junction nucleotides: 7. The CDR3 region has the DNA TGCGCCAGCAGCCGTACAGGGGGACGAGACACTGAAGCTTTCTTT. Translating it yields CASSRTGGRDTEAFF.

The J gene is TRBJ1-6, the V gene TRBV19; D ambiguous. The V gene lost 0 bases and the J gene lost 7 bases, with 10 bases spanning the gap. In germline, CDR1 is LNHDA, CDR2 SQIVND (reference sequence). The CDR3 contains 15 residues. CDR3 sequence (DNA): TGTGCCAGTAGTATAGATCGGGGAAGCAATTCACCCCTCCACTTT. It codes for CASSIDRGSNSPLHF.

The chain recombines TRBV23-1 with TRBJ2-5; TRBD1 matches 10 bases. The DNA end favors TRBJ2-7, so the J call may be wrong. TRBV23-1 has ORF status, its function being uncertain. This CDR3 has 17 residues. CDR3 coding DNA: TGCGCCAGCAGTCAATCTACCGGACAGGGGGGGGAGTACGAGCAGTACTTC. Amino acids: CASSQSTGQGGEYEQYF.

The rearrangement joins TRBV19 to TRBJ2-5; D is uncertain. Judging by the DNA end, TRBJ2-7 fits better; the J call may be wrong. This CDR3 has 12 amino acids. Germline-derived CDR1 and CDR2 are LNHDA and SQIVND (reference sequence). CDR3 nucleotide sequence: TGTGCCAGTCGGTACTTGTCCTACGAGCAGTACTTC. This gives the protein CASRYLSYEQYF.

V and J are TRBV5-4 and TRBJ2-2; D possibly corresponds to TRBD1 (6 bases). The CDR3 has 17 residues. The ends were cut back, 0 bases at V and 0 bases at J, with 12 bases in the middle. CDR1 and CDR2 from the germline V gene are SGHNT and YYREEE (reference sequence). CDR3 sequence reads: CASSLDPGHANTGELFF. CDR3 in DNA: TGTGCCAGCAGCTTGGACCCGGGACACGCGAACACCGGGGAGCTGTTTTTT.